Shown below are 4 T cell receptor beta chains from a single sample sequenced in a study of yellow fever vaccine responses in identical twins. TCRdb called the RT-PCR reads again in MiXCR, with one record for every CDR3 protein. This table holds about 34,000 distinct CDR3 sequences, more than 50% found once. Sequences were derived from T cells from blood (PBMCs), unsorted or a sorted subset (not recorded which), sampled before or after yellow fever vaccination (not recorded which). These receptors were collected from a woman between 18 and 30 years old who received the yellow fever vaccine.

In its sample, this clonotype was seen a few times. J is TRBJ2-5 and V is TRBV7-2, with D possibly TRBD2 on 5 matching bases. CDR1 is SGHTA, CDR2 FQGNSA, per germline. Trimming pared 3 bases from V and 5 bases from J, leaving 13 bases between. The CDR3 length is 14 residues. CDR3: CASSFSRVGETQYF. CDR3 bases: TGTGCCAGCAGCTTTTCGAGGGTTGGTGAGACCCAGTACTTC.

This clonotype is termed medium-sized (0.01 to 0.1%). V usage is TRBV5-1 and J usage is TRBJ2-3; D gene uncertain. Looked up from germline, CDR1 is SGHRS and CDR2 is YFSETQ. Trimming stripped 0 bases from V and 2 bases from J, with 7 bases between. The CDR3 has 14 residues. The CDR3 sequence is CASSLVLVTDTQYF. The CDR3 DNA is TGCGCCAGCAGCTTGGTGCTTGTCACAGATACGCAGTATTTT. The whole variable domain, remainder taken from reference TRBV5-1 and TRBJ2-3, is KAGVTQTPRYLIKTRGQQVTLSCSPISGHRSVSWYQQTPGQGLQFLFEYFSETQRNKGNFPGRFSGRQFSNSRSEMNVSTLELGDSALYLCASSLVLVTDTQYFGPGTRLTVL.

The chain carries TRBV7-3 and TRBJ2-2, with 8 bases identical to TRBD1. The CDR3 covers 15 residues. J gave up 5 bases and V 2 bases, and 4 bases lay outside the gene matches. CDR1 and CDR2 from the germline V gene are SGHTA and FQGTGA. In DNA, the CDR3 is TGTGCCAGCAGCTTAGTGCAGGGGGCAACCGGGGAGCTGTTTTTT. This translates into CASSLVQGATGELFF.

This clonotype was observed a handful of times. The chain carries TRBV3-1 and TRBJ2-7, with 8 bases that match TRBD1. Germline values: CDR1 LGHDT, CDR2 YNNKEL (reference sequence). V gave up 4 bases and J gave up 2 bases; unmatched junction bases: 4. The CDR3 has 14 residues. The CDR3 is CASSLGQGAYEQYV. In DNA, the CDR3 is TGTGCCAGCAGCCTCGGACAGGGAGCCTACGAGCAGTACGTC.